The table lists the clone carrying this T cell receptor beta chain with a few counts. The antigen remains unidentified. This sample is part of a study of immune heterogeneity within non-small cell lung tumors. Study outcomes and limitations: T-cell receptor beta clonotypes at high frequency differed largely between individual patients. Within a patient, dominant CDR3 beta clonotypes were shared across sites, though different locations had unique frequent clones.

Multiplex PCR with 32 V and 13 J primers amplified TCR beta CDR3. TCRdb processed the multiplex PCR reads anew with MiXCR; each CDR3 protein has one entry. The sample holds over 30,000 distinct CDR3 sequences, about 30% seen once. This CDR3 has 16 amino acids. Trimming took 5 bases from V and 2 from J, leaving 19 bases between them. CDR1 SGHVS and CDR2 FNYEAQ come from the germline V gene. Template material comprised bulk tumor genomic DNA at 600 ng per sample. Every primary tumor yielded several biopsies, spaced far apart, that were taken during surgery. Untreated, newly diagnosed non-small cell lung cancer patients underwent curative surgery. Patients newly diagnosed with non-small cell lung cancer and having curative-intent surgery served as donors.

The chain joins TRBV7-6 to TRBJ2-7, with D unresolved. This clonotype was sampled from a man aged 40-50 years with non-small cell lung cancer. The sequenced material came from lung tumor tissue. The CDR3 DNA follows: TGTGCCAGCAGCCGGTCAAACAGAAATGATCCCTACGAGCAGTACTTC. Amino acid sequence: CASSRSNRNDPYEQYF.